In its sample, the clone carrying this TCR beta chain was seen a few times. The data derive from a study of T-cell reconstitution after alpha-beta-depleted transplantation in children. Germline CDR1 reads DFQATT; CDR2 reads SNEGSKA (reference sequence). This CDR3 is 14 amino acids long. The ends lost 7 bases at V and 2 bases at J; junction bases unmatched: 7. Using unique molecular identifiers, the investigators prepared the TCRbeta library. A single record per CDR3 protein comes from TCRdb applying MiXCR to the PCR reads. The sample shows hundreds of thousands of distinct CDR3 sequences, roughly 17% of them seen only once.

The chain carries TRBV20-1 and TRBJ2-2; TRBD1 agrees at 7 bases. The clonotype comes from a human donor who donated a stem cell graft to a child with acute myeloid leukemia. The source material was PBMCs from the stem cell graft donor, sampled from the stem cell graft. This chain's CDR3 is CSVRRQGNTGELFF. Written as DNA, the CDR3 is TGCAGTGTTAGGAGACAGGGAAACACCGGGGAGCTGTTTTTT.